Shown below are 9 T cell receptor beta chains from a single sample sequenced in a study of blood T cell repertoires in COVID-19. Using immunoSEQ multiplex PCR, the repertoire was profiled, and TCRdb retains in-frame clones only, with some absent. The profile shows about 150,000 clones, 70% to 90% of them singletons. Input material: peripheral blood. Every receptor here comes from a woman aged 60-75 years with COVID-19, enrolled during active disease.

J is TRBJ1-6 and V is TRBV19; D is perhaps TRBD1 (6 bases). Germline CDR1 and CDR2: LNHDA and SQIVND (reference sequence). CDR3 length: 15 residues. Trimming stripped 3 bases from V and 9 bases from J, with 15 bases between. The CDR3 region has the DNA TGTGCCAGTAGTATTCGACAGGCATGGCGTTCACCCCTCCACTTT. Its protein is CASSIRQAWRSPLHF.

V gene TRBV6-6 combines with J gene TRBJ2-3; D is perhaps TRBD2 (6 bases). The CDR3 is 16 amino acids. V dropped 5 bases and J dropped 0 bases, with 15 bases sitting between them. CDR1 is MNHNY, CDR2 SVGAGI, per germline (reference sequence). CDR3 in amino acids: CASSLISGVSTDTQYF. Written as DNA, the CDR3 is TGTGCCAGCAGTCTCATTAGCGGAGTGAGCACAGATACGCAGTATTTT.

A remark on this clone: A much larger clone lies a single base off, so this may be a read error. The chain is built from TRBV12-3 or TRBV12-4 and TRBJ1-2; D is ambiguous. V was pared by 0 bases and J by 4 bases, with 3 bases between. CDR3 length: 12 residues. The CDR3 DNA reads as TGTGCCAGCAGTTTAGCCGGCTATGGCTACACCTTC. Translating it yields CASSLAGYGYTF.

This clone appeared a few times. The CDR3 sequence is CASSSWTGGGYTF. For the CDR3, the DNA is TGTGCCAGCAGTTCCTGGACAGGGGGCGGCTACACCTTC. V usage is TRBV27 and J usage is TRBJ1-2, with 11 positions matching TRBD1. In germline, CDR1 is MNHEY, CDR2 SMNVEV (reference sequence). V lost 4 bases to trimming and J lost 8 bases; unmatched junction nucleotides: 3. The CDR3 contains 13 residues.

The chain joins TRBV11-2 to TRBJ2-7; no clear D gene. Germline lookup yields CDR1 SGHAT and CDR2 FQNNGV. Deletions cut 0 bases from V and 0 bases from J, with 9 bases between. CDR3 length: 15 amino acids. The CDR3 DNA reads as TGTGCCAGCAGCTTAGATAGTAAGAACTCCTACGAGCAGTACTTC. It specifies CASSLDSKNSYEQYF.

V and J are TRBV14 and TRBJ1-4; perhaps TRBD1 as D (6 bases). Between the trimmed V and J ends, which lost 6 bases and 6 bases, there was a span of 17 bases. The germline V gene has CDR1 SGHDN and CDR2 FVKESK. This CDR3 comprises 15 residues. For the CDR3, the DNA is TGTGCCAGCAGTCCCAGGACAGACCCCTATGAAAAACTGTTTTTT. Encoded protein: CASSPRTDPYEKLFF.

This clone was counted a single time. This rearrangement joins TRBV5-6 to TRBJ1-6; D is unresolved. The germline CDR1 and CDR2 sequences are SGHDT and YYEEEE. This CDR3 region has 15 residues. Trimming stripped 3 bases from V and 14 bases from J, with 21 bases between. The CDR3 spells CASSSYGAHGSTLHF. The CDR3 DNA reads TGTGCCAGCAGCTCCTACGGAGCCCATGGGTCAACCCTCCACTTT.

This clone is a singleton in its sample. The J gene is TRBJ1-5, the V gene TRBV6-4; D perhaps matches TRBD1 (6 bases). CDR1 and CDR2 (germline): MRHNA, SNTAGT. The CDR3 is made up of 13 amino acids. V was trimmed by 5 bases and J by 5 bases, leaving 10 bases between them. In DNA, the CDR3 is TGTGCCAGCAGTCTGGACAGAGATCAGCCCCAGCATTTT. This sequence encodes CASSLDRDQPQHF.

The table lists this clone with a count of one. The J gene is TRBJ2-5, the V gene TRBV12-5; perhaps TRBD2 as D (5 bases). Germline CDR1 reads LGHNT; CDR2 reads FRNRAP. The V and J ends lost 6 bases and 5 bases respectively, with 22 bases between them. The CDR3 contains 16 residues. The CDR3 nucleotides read TGTGCTAGTGGCTTCAGAAGCGGTAGCCCGGGGGAGACCCAGTACTTC. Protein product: CASGFRSGSPGETQYF.